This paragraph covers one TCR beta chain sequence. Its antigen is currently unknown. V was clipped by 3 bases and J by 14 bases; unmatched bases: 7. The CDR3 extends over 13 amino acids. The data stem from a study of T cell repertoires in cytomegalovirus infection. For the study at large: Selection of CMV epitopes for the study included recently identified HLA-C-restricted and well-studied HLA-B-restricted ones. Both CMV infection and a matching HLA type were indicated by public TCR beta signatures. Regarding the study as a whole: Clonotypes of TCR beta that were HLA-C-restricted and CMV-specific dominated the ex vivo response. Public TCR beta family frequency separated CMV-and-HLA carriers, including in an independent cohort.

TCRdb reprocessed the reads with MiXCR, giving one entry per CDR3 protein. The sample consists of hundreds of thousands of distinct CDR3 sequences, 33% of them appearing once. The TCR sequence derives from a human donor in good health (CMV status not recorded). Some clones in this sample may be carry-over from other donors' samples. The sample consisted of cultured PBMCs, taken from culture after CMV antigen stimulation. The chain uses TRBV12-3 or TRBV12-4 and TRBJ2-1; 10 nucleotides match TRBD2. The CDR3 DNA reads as TGTGCCAGCAGTTTGGGCAGCGGGAGGGCCAAGTTCTTC. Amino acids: CASSLGSGRAKFF.